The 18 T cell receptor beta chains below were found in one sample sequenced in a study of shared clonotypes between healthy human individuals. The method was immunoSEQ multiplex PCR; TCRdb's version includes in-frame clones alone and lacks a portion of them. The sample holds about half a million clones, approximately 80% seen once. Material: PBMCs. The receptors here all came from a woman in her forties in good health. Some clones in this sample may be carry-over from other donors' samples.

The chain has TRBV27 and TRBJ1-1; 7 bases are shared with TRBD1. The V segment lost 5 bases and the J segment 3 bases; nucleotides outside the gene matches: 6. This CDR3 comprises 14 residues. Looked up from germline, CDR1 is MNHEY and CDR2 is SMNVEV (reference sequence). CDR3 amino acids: CASSPGTADTEAFF. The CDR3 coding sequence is TGTGCCAGCAGTCCCGGGACAGCTGACACTGAAGCTTTCTTT.

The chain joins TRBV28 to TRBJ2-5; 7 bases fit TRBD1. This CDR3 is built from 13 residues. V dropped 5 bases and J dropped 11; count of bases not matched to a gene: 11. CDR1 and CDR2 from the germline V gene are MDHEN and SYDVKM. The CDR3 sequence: CASSKGQTHLQYF. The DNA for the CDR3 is TGTGCCAGCAGTAAGGGACAGACTCACTTGCAGTACTTC.

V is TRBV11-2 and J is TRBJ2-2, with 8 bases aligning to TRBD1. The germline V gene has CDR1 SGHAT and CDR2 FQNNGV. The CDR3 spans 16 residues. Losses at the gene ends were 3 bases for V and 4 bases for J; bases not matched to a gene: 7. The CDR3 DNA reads TGTGCCAGCAGCTTTAGGCAGGGGGCGATCACCGGGGAGCTGTTTTTT. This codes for CASSFRQGAITGELFF.

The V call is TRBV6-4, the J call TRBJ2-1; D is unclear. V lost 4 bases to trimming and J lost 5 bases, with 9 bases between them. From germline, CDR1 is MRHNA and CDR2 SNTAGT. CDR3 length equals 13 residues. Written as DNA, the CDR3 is TGTGCCAGCAGTGTTGGAGAGAACAATGAGCAGTTCTTC. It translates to CASSVGENNEQFF.

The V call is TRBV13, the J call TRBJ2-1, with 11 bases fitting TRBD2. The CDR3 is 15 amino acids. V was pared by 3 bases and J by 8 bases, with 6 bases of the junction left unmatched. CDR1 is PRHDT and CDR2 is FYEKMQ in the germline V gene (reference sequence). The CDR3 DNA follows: TGTGCCAGCAGCTTGGGGCTAGCGGGAGGATATGAGCAGTTCTTC. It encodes CASSLGLAGGYEQFF.

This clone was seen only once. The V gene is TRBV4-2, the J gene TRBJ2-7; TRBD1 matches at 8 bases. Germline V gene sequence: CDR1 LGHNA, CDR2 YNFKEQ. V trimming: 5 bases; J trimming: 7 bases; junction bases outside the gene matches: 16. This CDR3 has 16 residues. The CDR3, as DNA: TGTGCCAGCAGCTCCGGAATAGGACAGGGAATATGGGAGCAGTACTTC. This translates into CASSSGIGQGIWEQYF.

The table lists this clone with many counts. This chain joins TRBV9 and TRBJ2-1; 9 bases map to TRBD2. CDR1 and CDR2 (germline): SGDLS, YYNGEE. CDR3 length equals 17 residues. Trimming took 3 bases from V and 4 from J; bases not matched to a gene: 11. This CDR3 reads CASSGPRGGRAYNEQFF. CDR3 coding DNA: TGTGCCAGCAGCGGCCCACGGGGCGGGAGGGCGTACAATGAGCAGTTCTTC.

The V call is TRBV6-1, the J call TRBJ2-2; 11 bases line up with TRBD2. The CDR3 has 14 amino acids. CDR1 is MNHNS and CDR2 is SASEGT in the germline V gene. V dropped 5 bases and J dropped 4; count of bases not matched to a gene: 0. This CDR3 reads CASSLAGGTGELFF. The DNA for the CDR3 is TGTGCCAGCAGTCTAGCGGGAGGCACCGGGGAGCTGTTTTTT.

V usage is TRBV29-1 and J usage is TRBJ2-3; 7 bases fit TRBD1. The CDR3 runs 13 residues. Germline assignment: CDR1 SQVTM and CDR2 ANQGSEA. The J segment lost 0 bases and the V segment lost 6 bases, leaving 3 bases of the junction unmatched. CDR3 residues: CSVGDSSTDTQYF. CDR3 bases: TGCAGCGTCGGGGACAGTAGCACAGATACGCAGTATTTT.

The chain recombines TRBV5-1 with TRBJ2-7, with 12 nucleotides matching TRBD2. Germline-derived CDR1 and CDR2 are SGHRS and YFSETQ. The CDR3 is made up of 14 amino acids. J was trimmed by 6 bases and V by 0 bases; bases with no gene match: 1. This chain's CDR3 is CASSLGLAGVEQYF. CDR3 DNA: TGCGCCAGCAGCTTGGGACTAGCGGGAGTCGAGCAGTACTTC.

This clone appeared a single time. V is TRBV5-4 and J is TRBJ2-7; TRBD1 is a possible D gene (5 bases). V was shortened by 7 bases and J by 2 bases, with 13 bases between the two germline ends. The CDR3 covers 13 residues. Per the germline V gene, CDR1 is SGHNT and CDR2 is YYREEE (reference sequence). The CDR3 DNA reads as TGTGCCAGCGGAAAAGACAGCACCTACGAGCAGTACTTC. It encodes CASGKDSTYEQYF.

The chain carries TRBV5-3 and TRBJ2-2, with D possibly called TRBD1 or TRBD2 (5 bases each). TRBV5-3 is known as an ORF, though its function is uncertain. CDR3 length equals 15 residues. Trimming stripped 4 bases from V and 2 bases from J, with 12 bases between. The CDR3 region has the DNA TGTGCCAGAAGCCACCGGGACCTAAACACCGGGGAGCTGTTTTTT. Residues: CARSHRDLNTGELFF.

CDR3 in DNA: TGTGCCTGGAGGCAGACAGGGGCAGGAGAAGAGACCCAGTACTTC. Its protein product is CAWRQTGAGEETQYF. This chain connects TRBV30 to TRBJ2-5; 8 bases line up with TRBD1. CDR3 length: 15 residues. V trimming: 3 bases; J trimming: 3 bases; junction bases outside the gene matches: 9. CDR1 and CDR2 from the germline V gene are GTSNPN and SVGIG (reference sequence).

CDR3 in DNA: TGCGCCAGCAGCTGGGGACAGGGTGGGATGAACACTGAAGCTTTCTTT. Residues: CASSWGQGGMNTEAFF. V and J are TRBV5-1 and TRBJ1-1; TRBD1 aligns across 9 bases. CDR3 length: 16 residues. V shed 3 bases and J 0 bases; nucleotides not matched to a gene: 6. CDR1 and CDR2 (germline): SGHRS, YFSETQ.

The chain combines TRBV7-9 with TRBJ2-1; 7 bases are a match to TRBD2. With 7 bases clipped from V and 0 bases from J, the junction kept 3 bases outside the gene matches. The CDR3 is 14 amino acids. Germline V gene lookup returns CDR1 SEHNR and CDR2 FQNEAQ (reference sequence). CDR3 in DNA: TGTGCCAGCATCCTAGCGGTCTCCTACAATGAGCAGTTCTTC. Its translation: CASILAVSYNEQFF. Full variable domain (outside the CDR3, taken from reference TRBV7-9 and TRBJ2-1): DTGVSQNPRHKITKRGQNVTFRCDPISEHNRLYWYRQTLGQGPEFLTYFQNEAQLEKSRLLSDRFSAERPKGSFSTLEIQRTEQGDSAMYLCASILAVSYNEQFFGPGTRLTVL.

The CDR3 sequence: CSAGEPYGYTF. The CDR3 bases are TGCAGTGCGGGGGAACCCTATGGCTACACCTTC. The chain recombines TRBV20-1 with TRBJ1-2; a weak D match, TRBD1 (5 bases). The CDR3 is 11 residues long. With 6 bases removed from V and 4 bases from J, the gap between germline ends came to 9 bases. Germline V gene data show CDR1 as DFQATT and CDR2 as SNEGSKA (reference sequence).

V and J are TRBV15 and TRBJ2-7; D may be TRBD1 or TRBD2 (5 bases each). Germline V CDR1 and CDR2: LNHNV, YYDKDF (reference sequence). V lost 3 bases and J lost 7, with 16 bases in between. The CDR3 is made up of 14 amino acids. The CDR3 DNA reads TGTGCCACCAGCAGGAACAGGCCCGAGGGGGAGCAGTACTTC. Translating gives CATSRNRPEGEQYF.

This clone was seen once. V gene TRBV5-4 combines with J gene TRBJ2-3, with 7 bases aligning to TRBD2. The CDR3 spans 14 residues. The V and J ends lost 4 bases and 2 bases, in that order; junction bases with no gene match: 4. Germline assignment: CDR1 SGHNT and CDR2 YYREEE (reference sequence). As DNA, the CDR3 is TGTGCCAGCAGCCCGGGGGGATACACAGATACGCAGTATTTT. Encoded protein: CASSPGGYTDTQYF. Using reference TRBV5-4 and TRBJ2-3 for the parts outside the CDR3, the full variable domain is ETGVTQSPTHLIKTRGQQVTLRCSSQSGHNTVSWYQQALGQGPQFIFQYYREEENGRGNFPPRFSGLQFPNYSSELNVNALELDDSALYLCASSPGGYTDTQYFGPGTRLTVL.